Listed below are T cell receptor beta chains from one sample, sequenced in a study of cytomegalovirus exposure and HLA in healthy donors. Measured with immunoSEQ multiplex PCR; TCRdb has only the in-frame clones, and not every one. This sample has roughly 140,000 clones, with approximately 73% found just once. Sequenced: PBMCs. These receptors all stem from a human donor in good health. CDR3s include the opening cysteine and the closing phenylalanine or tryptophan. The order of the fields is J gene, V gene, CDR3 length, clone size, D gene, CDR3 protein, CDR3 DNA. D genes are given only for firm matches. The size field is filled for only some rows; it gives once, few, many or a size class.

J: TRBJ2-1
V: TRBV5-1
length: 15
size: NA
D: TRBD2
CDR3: CASSLVGLADPEQFF
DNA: TGCGCCAGCAGCTTGGTGGGACTAGCGGATCCTGAGCAGTTCTTC

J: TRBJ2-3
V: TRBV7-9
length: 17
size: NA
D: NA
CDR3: CASTTRGGLSSTDTQYF
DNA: TGTGCCAGCACCACGAGGGGGGGTTTATCTAGCACAGATACGCAGTATTTT

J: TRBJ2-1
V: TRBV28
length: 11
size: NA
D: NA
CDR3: CASLSYNEQFF
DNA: TGTGCCAGCCTCAGTTACAATGAGCAGTTCTTC

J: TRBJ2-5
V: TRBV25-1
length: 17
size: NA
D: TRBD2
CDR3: CASTVGTSGPYQETQYF
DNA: TGTGCCAGCACCGTTGGGACTAGCGGCCCGTACCAAGAGACCCAGTACTTC

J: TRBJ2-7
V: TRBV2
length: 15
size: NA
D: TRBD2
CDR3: CASSRRGLTSAGQYF
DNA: TGTGCCAGCTCAAGGCGGGGACTCACTAGCGCGGGACAGTACTTC

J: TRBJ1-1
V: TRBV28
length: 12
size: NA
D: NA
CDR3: CASSLFGGIAFF
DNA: TGTGCCAGCAGTTTATTCGGAGGTATAGCTTTCTTT

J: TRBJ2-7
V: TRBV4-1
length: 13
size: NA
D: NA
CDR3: CASSQDLVCEQYF
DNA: TGCGCCAGCAGCCAAGACTTGGTGTGCGAGCAGTACTTC

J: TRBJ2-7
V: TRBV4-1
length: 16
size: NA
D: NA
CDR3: CASSQRPPLASHEQYF
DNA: TGCGCCAGCAGCCAACGCCCCCCTCTAGCGAGCCACGAGCAGTACTTC

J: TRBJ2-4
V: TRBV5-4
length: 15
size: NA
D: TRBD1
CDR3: CASSYEGQGINIQYF
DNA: TGTGCCAGCAGCTATGAGGGACAGGGAATCAACATCCAGTACTTC

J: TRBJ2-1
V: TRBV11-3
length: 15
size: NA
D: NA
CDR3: CASSPGVSSYNEQFF
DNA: TGTGCCAGCAGCCCAGGGGTCAGCTCCTACAATGAGCAGTTCTTC

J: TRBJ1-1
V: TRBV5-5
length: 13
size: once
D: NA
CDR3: CASSPIRGTEAFF
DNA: TGTGCCAGCAGCCCGATCCGAGGAACTGAAGCTTTCTTT

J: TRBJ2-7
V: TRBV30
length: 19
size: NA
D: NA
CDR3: CAWSVLTTSGPPSPYEQYF
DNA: TGTGCCTGGAGTGTCCTGACTACCTCCGGGCCTCCATCCCCCTACGAGCAGTACTTC

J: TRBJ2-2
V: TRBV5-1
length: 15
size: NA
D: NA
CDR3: CASSPRAGKSGELFF
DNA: TGCGCCAGCTCCCCGCGGGCAGGCAAATCCGGGGAGCTGTTTTTT

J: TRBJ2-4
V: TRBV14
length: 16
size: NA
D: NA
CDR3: CASSLGLRGAKNIQYF
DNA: TGTGCCAGCAGCCTCGGACTCCGGGGAGCCAAAAACATTCAGTACTTC

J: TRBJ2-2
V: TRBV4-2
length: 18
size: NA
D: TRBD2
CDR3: CASSQGAGRGFRTGELFF
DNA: TGTGCCAGCAGCCAAGGGGCTGGGCGGGGGTTTCGCACCGGGGAGCTGTTTTTT

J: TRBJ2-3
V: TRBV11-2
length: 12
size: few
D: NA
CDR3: CAGSRGTDTQYF
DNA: TGTGCCGGTTCCAGGGGCACAGATACGCAGTATTTT

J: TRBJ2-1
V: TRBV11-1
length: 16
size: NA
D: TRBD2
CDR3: CASSLALWAGGNEQFF
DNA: TGTGCCAGCAGCTTAGCGCTTTGGGCGGGAGGGAATGAGCAGTTCTTC

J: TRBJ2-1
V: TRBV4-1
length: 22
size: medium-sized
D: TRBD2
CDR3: CASSQDTSRTSGGLITYNEQFF
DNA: TGCGCCAGCAGCCAAGATACTTCCCGGACTAGCGGGGGGCTCATCACCTACAATGAGCAGTTCTTC

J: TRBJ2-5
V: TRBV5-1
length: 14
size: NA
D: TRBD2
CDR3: CASSSGLAGETQYF
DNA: TGCGCCAGCAGCTCCGGACTAGCAGGAGAGACCCAGTACTTC

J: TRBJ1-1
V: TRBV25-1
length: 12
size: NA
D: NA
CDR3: CASSDTHSEAFF
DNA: TGTGCCAGCAGTGATACCCACAGTGAAGCTTTCTTT

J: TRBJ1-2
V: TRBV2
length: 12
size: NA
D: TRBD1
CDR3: CASPGQEFGYTF
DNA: TGTGCCAGCCCGGGACAGGAATTTGGCTACACCTTC

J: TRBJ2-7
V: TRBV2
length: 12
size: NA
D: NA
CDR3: CASSLANYEQYF
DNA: TGTGCCAGCAGCTTGGCCAACTACGAGCAGTACTTC

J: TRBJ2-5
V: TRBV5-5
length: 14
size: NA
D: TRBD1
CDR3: CASSEDRGWETQYF
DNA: TGTGCCAGCAGCGAGGACAGGGGCTGGGAGACCCAGTACTTC

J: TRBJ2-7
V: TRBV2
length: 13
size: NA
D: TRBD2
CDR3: CASSVAGGYEQYF
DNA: TGTGCCAGCAGTGTGGCGGGAGGCTACGAGCAGTACTTC

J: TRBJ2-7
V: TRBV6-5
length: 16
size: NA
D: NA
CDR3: CASSYRLRQDPYEQYF
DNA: TGTGCCAGCAGTTACCGTCTTCGACAGGACCCCTACGAGCAGTACTTC

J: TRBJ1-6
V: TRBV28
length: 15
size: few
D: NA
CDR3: CASRDKYSYNSPLHF
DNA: TGTGCCAGCAGAGACAAATACTCCTATAATTCACCCCTCCACTTT

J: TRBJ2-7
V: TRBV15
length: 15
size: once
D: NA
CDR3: CATSRDRTGAYEQYF
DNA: TGTGCCACCAGCAGAGATCGAACGGGAGCCTACGAGCAGTACTTC

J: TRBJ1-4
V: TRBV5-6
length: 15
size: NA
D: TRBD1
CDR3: CASSPPTGRNEKLFF
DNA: TGTGCCAGCAGCCCCCCGACAGGGCGGAATGAAAAACTGTTTTTT

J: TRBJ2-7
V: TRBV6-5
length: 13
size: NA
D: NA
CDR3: CASQGQGPYEQYF
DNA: TGTGCCAGCCAGGGGCAGGGGCCCTACGAGCAGTACTTC

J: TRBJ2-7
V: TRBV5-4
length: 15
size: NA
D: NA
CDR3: CASSISGTNTYEQYF
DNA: TGTGCCAGCAGCATCTCCGGGACAAACACCTACGAGCAGTACTTC

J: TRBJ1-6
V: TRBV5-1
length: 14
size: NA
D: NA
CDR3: CASSLEQGGSPLHF
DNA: TGCGCCAGCAGCTTGGAACAGGGCGGCTCACCCCTCCACTTT

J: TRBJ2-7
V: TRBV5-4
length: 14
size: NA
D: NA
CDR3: CASSPEGQLYEQYF
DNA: TGTGCCAGCAGCCCGGAGGGACAGCTCTACGAGCAGTACTTC

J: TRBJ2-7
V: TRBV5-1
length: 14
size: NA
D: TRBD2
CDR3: CASSPGTSGYEQYF
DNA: TGCGCCAGCAGCCCCGGGACTAGCGGATACGAGCAGTACTTC

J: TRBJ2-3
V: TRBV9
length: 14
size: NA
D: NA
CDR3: CASSVGYGTDTQYF
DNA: TGTGCCAGCAGCGTCGGGTACGGCACAGATACGCAGTATTTT

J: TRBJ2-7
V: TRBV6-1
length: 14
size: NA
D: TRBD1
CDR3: CASSTGTGSREQYF
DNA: TGTGCCAGCTCGACCGGGACAGGGTCACGCGAGCAGTACTTC

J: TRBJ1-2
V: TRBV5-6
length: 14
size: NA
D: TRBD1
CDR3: CASSPTGGSYGYTF
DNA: TGTGCCAGCAGCCCCACAGGGGGCAGCTATGGCTACACCTTC

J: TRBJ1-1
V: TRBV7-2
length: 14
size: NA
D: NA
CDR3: CASRATDWNTEAFF
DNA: TGTGCCAGCAGGGCTACAGATTGGAACACTGAAGCTTTCTTT

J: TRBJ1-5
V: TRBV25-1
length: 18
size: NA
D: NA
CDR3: CASSEFGGDQGVNQPQHF
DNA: TGTGCCAGCAGTGAATTCGGAGGGGACCAGGGAGTGAATCAGCCCCAGCATTTT

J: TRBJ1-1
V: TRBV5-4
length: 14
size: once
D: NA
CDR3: CASAPNRGNTEAFF
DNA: TGTGCCAGCGCCCCGAATCGAGGGAACACTGAAGCTTTCTTT

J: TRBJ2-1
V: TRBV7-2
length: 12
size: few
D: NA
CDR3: CASSIDRNEQFF
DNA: TGTGCCAGCAGCATAGACAGAAATGAGCAGTTCTTC

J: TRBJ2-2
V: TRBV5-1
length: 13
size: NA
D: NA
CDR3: CASSLGGTGELFF
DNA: TGCGCCAGCAGCTTGGGCGGCACCGGGGAGCTGTTTTTT

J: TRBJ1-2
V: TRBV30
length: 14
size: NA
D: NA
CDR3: CAWKATDVLWGYTF
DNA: TGTGCCTGGAAGGCGACAGACGTTCTATGGGGCTACACCTTC

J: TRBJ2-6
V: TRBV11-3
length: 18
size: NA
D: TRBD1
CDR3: CASSLGGDRGPGANVLTF
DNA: TGTGCCAGCAGCTTAGGCGGGGACAGGGGGCCAGGGGCCAACGTCCTGACTTTC